Listed here are 25 T cell receptor beta chains from one sample, sequenced in a study of CD8 T cells in ankylosing spondylitis. TCRdb fed the 5' RACE reads into MiXCR, producing one record per CDR3 protein. The sample includes a few hundred thousand distinct CDR3 sequences, roughly 20% of them seen just once. Material: blood, either unsorted or a sorted T cell fraction (not recorded which). All receptors derive from a female donor with ankylosing spondylitis or in good health (not recorded which).

This sequence joins TRBV12-3 or TRBV12-4 and TRBJ1-1; no definite D call. With 6 bases removed from V and 4 bases from J, the gap between germline ends came to 18 bases. The CDR3 is 15 amino acids. The CDR3 is CASSHPGLLGTEAFF. CDR3 in DNA: TGTGCCAGCAGCCATCCGGGCCTCCTGGGCACTGAAGCTTTCTTT.

In its sample, this clonotype was seen a few times. The chain is built from TRBV3-1 and TRBJ1-1; D call uncertain. CDR1 LGHDT and CDR2 YNNKEL come from the germline V gene (reference sequence). The length of the CDR3 is 13 residues. The germline V and J ends were trimmed by 2 bases and 2 bases, with 6 bases remaining between them. DNA for the CDR3: TGTGCCAGCAGCCAACCGGGTAACACTGAAGCTTTCTTT. Its translation: CASSQPGNTEAFF.

Only a few counts were recorded for this clonotype. V and J are TRBV20-1 and TRBJ1-2, with unresolved D. Germline CDR1 and CDR2: DFQATT and SNEGSKA (reference sequence). V was shortened by 4 bases and J by 4 bases, with 10 bases between the two germline ends. The CDR3 has 12 residues. CDR3 sequence (DNA): TGCAGTGCTATTGACGGCCGCTATGGCTACACCTTC. Residues: CSAIDGRYGYTF.

A few counts support this clonotype. The chain links TRBV15 to TRBJ1-1; the D is unclear. Trimming left V 1 base short and J 5 bases short, with 8 bases between. The CDR3 covers 13 residues. Germline CDR1 reads LNHNV; CDR2 reads YYDKDF (reference sequence). CDR3 DNA sequence: TGTGCCACCAGCAGAGGGCCGGGGACTGAAGCTTTCTTT. It yields the protein CATSRGPGTEAFF.

This clonotype was recorded a few times. The J gene is TRBJ2-6, the V gene TRBV5-1; D is unclear. V lost 0 bases and J lost 0, with 4 bases in between. CDR1 and CDR2 (germline): SGHRS, YFSETQ. CDR3 length equals 15 residues. The DNA of the CDR3 is TGCGCCAGCAGCTTGGCGAACTCTGGGGCCAACGTCCTGACTTTC. Amino acid sequence: CASSLANSGANVLTF.

This clonotype appeared a few times. This rearrangement joins TRBV29-1 to TRBJ2-1; TRBD2 matches at 12 bases. Germline values: CDR1 SQVTM, CDR2 ANQGSEA. Trimming cost V 2 bases and J 1 base; bases outside gene matches: 6. The CDR3 sequence is 17 residues long. CDR3 DNA sequence: TGCAGCGTTGAACTAGCGGGAGGGACGATATCCTACAATGAGCAGTTCTTC. It translates to CSVELAGGTISYNEQFF.

The V and J genes are TRBV15 and TRBJ2-1; no clear D. Germline V gene lookup returns CDR1 LNHNV and CDR2 YYDKDF (reference sequence). This CDR3 has 14 amino acids. V was clipped by 0 bases and J by 3 bases, with 6 bases between them. The CDR3 DNA reads as TGTGCCACCAGCAGAGATCGAAGCTACAATGAGCAGTTCTTC. Amino acids: CATSRDRSYNEQFF.

This sequence joins TRBV5-1 and TRBJ2-7; 13 bases line up with TRBD2. The trim removed 6 bases at V and 6 bases at J, leaving 6 bases unmatched. The CDR3 runs 14 residues. Per germline, CDR1 SGHRS and CDR2 YFSETQ. The CDR3 loop reads CASTQLAGGTEQYF. CDR3 DNA sequence: TGCGCCAGCACCCAACTAGCGGGAGGGACCGAGCAGTACTTC. Supplemented by reference TRBV5-1 and TRBJ2-7, the full variable domain reads KAGVTQTPRYLIKTRGQQVTLSCSPISGHRSVSWYQQTPGQGLQFLFEYFSETQRNKGNFPGRFSGRQFSNSRSEMNVSTLELGDSALYLCASTQLAGGTEQYFGPGTRLTVT.

The chain recombines TRBV6-5 with TRBJ1-2; TRBD1 is a possible D gene (5 bases). Germline V gene data show CDR1 as MNHEY and CDR2 as SVGAGI. The ends were cut back, 0 bases at V and 5 bases at J, with 7 bases in the middle. The CDR3 sequence is 13 residues long. The CDR3 sequence: CASSYSRQYGYTF. Written as DNA, the CDR3 is TGTGCCAGCAGTTACTCGAGACAGTATGGCTACACCTTC.

This clonotype was found a few times. V and J are TRBV7-2 and TRBJ2-4; D is undetermined. CDR3 length: 15 amino acids. V lost 1 base and J 7 bases, leaving 14 bases between the germline ends. Germline V lookup: CDR1 SGHTA, CDR2 FQGNSA. The CDR3 DNA reads as TGTGCCAGCAGCTTAGGAGTAAAGAACCGGAACATTCAGTACTTC. Protein: CASSLGVKNRNIQYF. The full variable domain, completed using reference TRBV7-2 and TRBJ2-4, is GAGVSQSPSNKVTEKGKDVELRCDPISGHTALYWYRQSLGQGLEFLIYFQGNSAPDKSGLPSDRFSAERTGGSVSTLTIQRTQQEDSAVYLCASSLGVKNRNIQYFGAGTRLSVL.

In this sample, this clonotype turned up a few times. The V gene is TRBV7-2, the J gene TRBJ1-6; 8 bases align to TRBD1. The germline CDR1 and CDR2 sequences are SGHTA and FQGNSA. The CDR3 runs to 14 residues. V gave up 6 bases and J gave up 8 bases; unmatched junction bases: 6. This CDR3 is CASRKGQEYSPLHF. Written as DNA, the CDR3 is TGTGCCAGCAGAAAGGGACAGGAATATTCACCCCTCCACTTT.

J is TRBJ2-1 and V is TRBV20-1; TRBD2 matches 10 bases. The CDR3 sequence is 14 residues long. In germline, CDR1 is DFQATT, CDR2 SNEGSKA (reference sequence). Trimming at V came to 3 bases and at J to 3 bases, leaving 2 bases not matched to a gene. The CDR3 sequence is CSASPSGSYNEQFF. The DNA of the CDR3 is TGCAGTGCTAGTCCTAGCGGGAGCTACAATGAGCAGTTCTTC.

This clonotype was seen ten or more times. The chain joins TRBV29-1 to TRBJ1-1; a weak D match, TRBD1 (5 bases). The CDR3 has 11 amino acids. CDR1 SQVTM and CDR2 ANQGSEA come from the germline V gene. V lost 8 bases, J lost 8 bases, and 15 bases lay in between. Written as DNA, the CDR3 is TGCAGCACCACTCAGGGAAACGAAGCTTTCTTT. It codes for CSTTQGNEAFF.

This clonotype was counted many times. This sequence joins TRBV10-3 and TRBJ2-7; TRBD2 agrees at 9 bases. V was pared by 4 bases and J by 2 bases, with 6 bases of the junction left unmatched. This CDR3 has 15 residues. Per germline, CDR1 ENHRY and CDR2 SYGVKD. CDR3 nucleotide sequence: TGTGCCATCAGTGGTAGTAGCGGGGGTACCTACGAGCAGTACTTC. Its protein is CAISGSSGGTYEQYF.

The chain uses TRBV5-8 and TRBJ2-7; 7 nucleotides align to TRBD1. Germline V gene data show CDR1 as SGHTS and CDR2 as YDEGEE. The CDR3 loop spans 14 amino acids. With 5 bases clipped from V and 0 bases from J, the junction kept 5 bases outside the gene matches. CDR3 DNA sequence: TGTGCCAGCAGACCACAGGGGAGCTCCTACGAGCAGTACTTC. Translated: CASRPQGSSYEQYF.

In this sample, this clonotype turned up a few times. The V gene is TRBV18, the J gene TRBJ2-1; 9 bases fit TRBD1. Germline lookup yields CDR1 KGHSH and CDR2 LQKENI. With V trimmed by 3 bases and J by 7 bases, 10 bases remained unmatched. The CDR3 contains 16 residues. The CDR3 region is CASSPFVQGARNEQFF. The CDR3 coding sequence is TGTGCCAGCTCACCTTTCGTACAGGGGGCGAGGAATGAGCAGTTCTTC.

This clonotype came up a few times. The chain uses TRBV12-3 or TRBV12-4 and TRBJ1-1; D ambiguous. Trimming took 6 bases from V and 1 from J, leaving 9 bases between them. The CDR3 has 13 amino acids. This CDR3 is CASSPNQNTEAFF. The CDR3 DNA reads TGTGCCAGCAGCCCCAATCAGAACACTGAAGCTTTCTTT.

This clonotype was seen more than once but under ten times. The chain uses TRBV13 and TRBJ2-2; 9 bases line up with TRBD1. Germline V gene data show CDR1 as PRHDT and CDR2 as FYEKMQ (reference sequence). V trimming: 5 bases; J trimming: 4 bases; junction bases outside the gene matches: 11. The length of the CDR3 is 17 residues. CDR3 loop: CASSQYRGQGITGELFF. The CDR3 coding sequence is TGTGCCAGCAGCCAATATAGGGGACAGGGCATCACCGGGGAGCTGTTTTTT.

This chain uses TRBV12-3 or TRBV12-4 with TRBJ2-7, with D possibly TRBD1 on 5 matching bases. CDR3 size: 13 residues. V was trimmed by 7 bases and J by 3 bases, leaving 13 bases between them. In DNA form, the CDR3 reads TGTGCCAGCACCTCAGGGCGGTACTACGAGCAGTACTTC. This codes for CASTSGRYYEQYF.

The V call is TRBV4-1, the J call TRBJ2-1, with 9 bases identical to TRBD2. Germline V CDR1 and CDR2: MGHRA, YSYEKL. V shed 4 bases, J shed 10 bases, and the junction held 5 bases outside the gene matches. The CDR3 covers 13 residues. The DNA for the CDR3 is TGCGCCAGCAGCCCAGCGGGAGGTGGGGAGCAGTTCTTC. This codes for CASSPAGGGEQFF.

As for this clonotype: An end of the junction does not agree with germline; a read error may underlie this. V gene TRBV6-2 or TRBV6-3 combines with J gene TRBJ2-1; D might be TRBD1 (5 bases). The CDR3 extends over 14 amino acids. In germline, CDR1 is MNHEY, CDR2 SVGEGT. CDR3 sequence: CASTYSRRGDEQFF. CDR3 in DNA: TGTGCCAGCACTTACTCGAGAAGGGGTGATGAGCAGTTCTTC.

This chain links TRBV29-1 with TRBJ2-3, with 13 bases matching TRBD2. In germline, CDR1 is SQVTM, CDR2 ANQGSEA. J gave up 2 bases and V 6 bases, and 5 bases lay outside the gene matches. The CDR3 spans 15 residues. The CDR3: CSVSGLAGPTDTQYF. Here the CDR3 DNA reads TGCAGCGTCTCGGGACTAGCGGGACCCACAGATACGCAGTATTTT.

This chain joins TRBV15 and TRBJ1-2; no clear D. The CDR3 extends over 13 amino acids. V was shortened by 1 base and J by 2 bases, with 5 bases between the two germline ends. Germline V CDR1 and CDR2: LNHNV, YYDKDF (reference sequence). Here the CDR3 reads CATSRGKNYGYTF. The CDR3 coding sequence is TGTGCCACCAGCAGAGGAAAAAACTATGGCTACACCTTC.

The rearrangement uses TRBV20-1 and TRBJ2-7; 10 bases align to TRBD2. Trimming at V came to 4 bases and at J to 4 bases, leaving 7 bases not matched to a gene. Germline CDR1 reads DFQATT; CDR2 reads SNEGSKA (reference sequence). The CDR3 covers 14 residues. The CDR3, as DNA: TGCAGTGCTACAGGACTAGCGGAGTCGTACGAGCAGTACTTC. Amino acids: CSATGLAESYEQYF.

This clonotype has only a few counts. V and J are TRBV24-1 and TRBJ2-3; D is possibly TRBD1 or TRBD2 (5 bases each). The germline gives CDR1 KGHDR, CDR2 SFDVKD. Trimming cost V 3 bases and J 1 base, with 10 bases left between them. There are 15 residues in the CDR3. The CDR3 nucleotides read TGTGCCACCAGTGATGCTACGGGACGCACAGATACGCAGTATTTT. Its translation is CATSDATGRTDTQYF.